This TCR beta chain was retrieved from a study of blood T cell repertoires in COVID-19. On the study more broadly: There were acute and convalescent COVID-19 samples, and they came from the United States, Italy and Spain. PBMCs, B-cell-depleted T cells, or T cells were the source of the cDNA or gDNA that made up the material.

Authors' methods: It was from reference gene primer amplification that nucleated cell counts were estimated. Sequencing was performed with immunoSEQ multiplex PCR; in TCRdb, only in-frame clones are kept and a portion is missing. V and J calls plus clone size are reproduced from that table; the DNA served to infer D and trimming. The data contain some 32,000 clones, around nine tenths of them seen just once; the ten biggest clones take up 11% to 15%. The source of this sequence is a man aged 55-75 years with active COVID-19. The sample comprised peripheral blood.

For the CDR3, the DNA is TGTGCCAGCAGTGACTCGGGGGGATCCACAGATACGCAGTATTTT. This translates into CASSDSGGSTDTQYF. The chain combines TRBV6-4 with TRBJ2-3; maybe TRBD2 (6 bases). Trimming cost V 0 bases and J 2 bases, with 9 bases left between them. Germline CDR1 and CDR2: MRHNA and SNTAGT. This CDR3 region has 15 residues.